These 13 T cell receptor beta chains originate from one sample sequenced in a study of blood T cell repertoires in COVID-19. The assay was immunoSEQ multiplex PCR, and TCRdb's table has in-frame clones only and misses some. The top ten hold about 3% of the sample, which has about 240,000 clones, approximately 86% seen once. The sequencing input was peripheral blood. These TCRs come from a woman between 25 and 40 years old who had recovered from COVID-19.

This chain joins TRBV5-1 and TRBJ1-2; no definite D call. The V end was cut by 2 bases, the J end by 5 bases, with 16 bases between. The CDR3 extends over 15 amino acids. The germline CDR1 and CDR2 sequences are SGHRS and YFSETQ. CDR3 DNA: TGCGCCAGCAGCTTAGGGAGGTCGGACTGGTATGGCTACACCTTC. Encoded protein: CASSLGRSDWYGYTF.

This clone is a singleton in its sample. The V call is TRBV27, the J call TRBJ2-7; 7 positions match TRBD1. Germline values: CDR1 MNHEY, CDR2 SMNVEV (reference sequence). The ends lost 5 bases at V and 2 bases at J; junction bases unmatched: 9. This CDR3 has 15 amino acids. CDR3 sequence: CASSAFEQGTYEQYF. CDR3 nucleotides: TGTGCCAGCAGTGCCTTCGAACAGGGGACCTACGAGCAGTACTTC.

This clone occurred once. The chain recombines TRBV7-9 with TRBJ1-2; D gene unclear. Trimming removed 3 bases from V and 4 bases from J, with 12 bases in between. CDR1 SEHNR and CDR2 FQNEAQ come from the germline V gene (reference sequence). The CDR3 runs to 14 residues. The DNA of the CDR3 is TGTGCCAGCAGCTTCAGCGGGGTTATCTATGGCTACACCTTC. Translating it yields CASSFSGVIYGYTF.

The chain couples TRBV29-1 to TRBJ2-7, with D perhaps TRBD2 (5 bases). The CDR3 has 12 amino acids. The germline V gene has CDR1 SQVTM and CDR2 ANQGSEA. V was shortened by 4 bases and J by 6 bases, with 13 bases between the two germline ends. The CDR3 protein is CSVGPPRGEQYF. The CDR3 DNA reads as TGCAGCGTTGGACCCCCCCGGGGCGAGCAGTACTTC.

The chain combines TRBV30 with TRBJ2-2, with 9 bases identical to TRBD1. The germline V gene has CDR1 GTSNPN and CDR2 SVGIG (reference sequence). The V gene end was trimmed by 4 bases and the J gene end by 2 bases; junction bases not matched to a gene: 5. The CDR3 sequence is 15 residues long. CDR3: CAWKQGALNTGELFF. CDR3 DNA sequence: TGTGCCTGGAAACAGGGGGCCCTCAACACCGGGGAGCTGTTTTTT.

The CDR3 DNA is TGCAGTGCTAGTGGGGACAGAGATCAGCCCCAGCATTTT. Its translation: CSASGDRDQPQHF. The chain links TRBV20-1 to TRBJ1-5; 7 bases fit TRBD1. The CDR3 contains 13 residues. V dropped 3 bases and J dropped 5; count of bases not matched to a gene: 4. From germline, CDR1 is DFQATT and CDR2 SNEGSKA (reference sequence).

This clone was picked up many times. CDR3 amino acids: CASSPTLLPNSPLHF. CDR3 DNA: TGTGCCAGCAGCCCAACGTTACTACCTAATTCACCCCTCCACTTT. This sequence joins TRBV6-2 or TRBV6-3 and TRBJ1-6; D is ambiguous. CDR3 length: 15 amino acids. The germline gives CDR1 MNHEY, CDR2 SVGEGT. Trimming took off 6 bases at V and 6 bases at J, with 15 bases between the two ends.

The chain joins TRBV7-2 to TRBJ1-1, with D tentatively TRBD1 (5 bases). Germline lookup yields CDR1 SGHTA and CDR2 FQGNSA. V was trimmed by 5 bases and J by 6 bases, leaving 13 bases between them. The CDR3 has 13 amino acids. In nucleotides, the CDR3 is TGTGCCAGCAGCCTAAGGGGTTCCGCTGAAGCTTTCTTT. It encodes CASSLRGSAEAFF.

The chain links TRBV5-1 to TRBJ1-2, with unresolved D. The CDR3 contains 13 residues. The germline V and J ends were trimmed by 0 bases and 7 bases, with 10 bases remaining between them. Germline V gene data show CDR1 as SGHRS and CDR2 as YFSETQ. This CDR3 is CASSLAGEGGYTF. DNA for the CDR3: TGCGCCAGCAGCTTGGCTGGGGAGGGTGGCTACACCTTC.

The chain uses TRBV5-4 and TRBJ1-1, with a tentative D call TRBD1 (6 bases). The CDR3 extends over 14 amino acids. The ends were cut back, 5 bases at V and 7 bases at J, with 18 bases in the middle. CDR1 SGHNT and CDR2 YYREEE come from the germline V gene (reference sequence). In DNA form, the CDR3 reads TGTGCCAGCAGGACGACAGGACGACCCCTTGAAGCTTTCTTT. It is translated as CASRTTGRPLEAFF.

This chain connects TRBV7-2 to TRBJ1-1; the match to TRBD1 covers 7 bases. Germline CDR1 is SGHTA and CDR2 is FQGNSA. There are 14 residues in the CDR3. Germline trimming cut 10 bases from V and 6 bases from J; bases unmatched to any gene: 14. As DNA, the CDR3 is TGTGCCATCCGACAGGGTGGGCCGCAGGCTGAAGCTTTCTTT. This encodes CAIRQGGPQAEAFF. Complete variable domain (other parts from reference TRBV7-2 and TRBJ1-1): GAGVSQSPSNKVTEKGKDVELRCDPISGHTALYWYRQSLGQGLEFLIYFQGNSAPDKSGLPSDRFSAERTGGSVSTLTIQRTQQEDSAVYLCAIRQGGPQAEAFFGQGTRLTVV.

In DNA form, the CDR3 reads TGTGCCAGCAGTTTGACAGGGTGGAATGAGCAGTTCTTC. Its translation: CASSLTGWNEQFF. The V call is TRBV6-5, the J call TRBJ2-1; 7 positions agree with TRBD1. The CDR3 runs 13 residues. The V segment lost 4 bases and the J segment 7 bases; nucleotides outside the gene matches: 4. CDR1 and CDR2 (germline): MNHEY, SVGAGI.

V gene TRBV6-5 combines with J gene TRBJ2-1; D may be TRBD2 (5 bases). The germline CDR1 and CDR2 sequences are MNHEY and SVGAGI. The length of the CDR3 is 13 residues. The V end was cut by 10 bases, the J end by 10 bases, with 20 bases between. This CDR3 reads CATEALISGEQFF. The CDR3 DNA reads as TGTGCCACAGAGGCCCTGATAAGCGGCGAGCAGTTCTTC.